This TCR beta chain was recovered during a study of cytomegalovirus exposure and HLA in healthy donors. General study points: The classifier reportedly diagnosed cytomegalovirus status with high sensitivity and specificity. There were some V segments, including TRBV6-2 and TRBV6-3, excluded as indistinguishable. About 87% or about 30% of the time was how often most TCR beta V segments were productive, according to an earlier analysis. Further analysis, carried out later, found HLA-associated TCR beta chains more clonally expanded than equally common other chains.

PCR involved 60 Vbeta and 13 Jbeta primers. Only in-frame clones appear in the TCRdb table, and some are missing; sequencing was by immunoSEQ multiplex PCR. The sample has 100,000 to 150,000 clones, around two thirds seen once. V trimming: 4 bases; J trimming: 5 bases; junction bases outside the gene matches: 10. Germline V gene data show CDR1 as GTSNPN and CDR2 as SVGIG (reference sequence). CDR3 length: 15 residues. As concerns this clone: Its antigen is as yet unknown.

This TCR was sampled from a human donor in good health. The chain recombines TRBV30 with TRBJ2-3, with 9 bases matching TRBD1. Input material: PBMCs. The CDR3 sequence: CAWTPGTGPLDTQYF. The CDR3, as DNA: TGTGCCTGGACACCCGGGACAGGGCCCCTAGATACGCAGTATTTT.